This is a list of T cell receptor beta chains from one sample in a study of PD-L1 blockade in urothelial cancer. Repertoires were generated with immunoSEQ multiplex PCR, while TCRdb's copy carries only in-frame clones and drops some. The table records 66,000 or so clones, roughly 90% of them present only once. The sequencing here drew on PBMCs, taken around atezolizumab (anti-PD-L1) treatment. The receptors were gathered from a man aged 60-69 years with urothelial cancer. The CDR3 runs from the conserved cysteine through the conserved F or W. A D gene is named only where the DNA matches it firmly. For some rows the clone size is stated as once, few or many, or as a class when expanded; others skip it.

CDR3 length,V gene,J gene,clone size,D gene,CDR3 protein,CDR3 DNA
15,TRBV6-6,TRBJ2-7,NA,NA,CASSSPRGSSYEQYF,TGTGCCAGCAGTTCCCCCAGGGGTAGCTCCTACGAGCAGTACTTC
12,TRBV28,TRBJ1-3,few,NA,CASEDSGNTIYF,TGTGCCAGCGAGGACTCTGGAAACACCATATATTTT
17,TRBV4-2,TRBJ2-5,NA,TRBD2,CASSQLKSGGAEETQYF,TGTGCCAGCAGCCAACTCAAAAGCGGGGGCGCGGAGGAGACCCAGTACTTC
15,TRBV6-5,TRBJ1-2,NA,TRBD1,CASSYELRGPYGYTF,TGTGCCAGCAGTTACGAACTCAGGGGGCCCTATGGCTACACCTTC
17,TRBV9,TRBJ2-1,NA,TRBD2,CASSVVGGRPPYNEQFF,TGTGCCAGCAGCGTAGTAGGCGGGAGGCCCCCCTACAATGAGCAGTTCTTC
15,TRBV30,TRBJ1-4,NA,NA,CAWSVLGGLSEKLFF,TGTGCCTGGAGTGTACTAGGGGGTCTGTCTGAAAAACTGTTTTTT
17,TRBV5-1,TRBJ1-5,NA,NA,CASSLAQGGFSYQPQHF,TGCGCCAGCAGCTTGGCTCAGGGAGGGTTTTCCTATCAGCCCCAGCATTTT
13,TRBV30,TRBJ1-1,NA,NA,CAWSGHLGTEAFF,TGTGCCTGGAGTGGACATTTGGGCACTGAAGCTTTCTTT
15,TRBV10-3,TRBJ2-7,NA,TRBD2,CAIRGTSGSSYEQYF,TGTGCCATCAGGGGAACTAGCGGGAGCTCCTACGAGCAGTACTTC
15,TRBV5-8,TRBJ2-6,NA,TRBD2,CASSRGGSGANVLTF,TGTGCCAGCAGCCGGGGGGGGTCTGGGGCCAACGTCCTGACTTTC
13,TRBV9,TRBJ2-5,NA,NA,CASSETLGGTQYF,TGTGCCAGCAGCGAAACCCTGGGGGGGACCCAGTACTTC
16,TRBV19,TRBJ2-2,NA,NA,CASSIPRDPRTGELFF,TGTGCCAGTAGTATACCCCGGGATCCCCGCACCGGGGAGCTGTTTTTT
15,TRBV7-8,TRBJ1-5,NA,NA,CASSLGWAGNQPQHF,TGTGCCAGCAGCTTAGGTTGGGCAGGCAATCAGCCCCAGCATTTT
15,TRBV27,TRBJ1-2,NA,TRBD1,CASSFSYRGLDGYTF,TGTGCCAGCAGTTTTTCTTACAGGGGGCTAGATGGCTACACCTTC
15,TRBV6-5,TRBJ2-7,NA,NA,CASSYSSGGGYEQYF,TGTGCCAGCAGTTACTCGAGTGGGGGCGGGTACGAGCAGTACTTC
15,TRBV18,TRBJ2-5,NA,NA,CASSPLRASEETQYF,TGTGCCAGCTCACCACTTAGGGCTAGCGAAGAGACCCAGTACTTC
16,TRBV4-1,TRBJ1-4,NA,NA,CASSQAQGGANEKLFF,TGCGCCAGCAGCCAAGCTCAGGGAGGGGCTAATGAAAAACTGTTTTTT
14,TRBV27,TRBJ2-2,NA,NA,CASRSTGNTGELFF,TGTGCCAGCAGATCGACGGGAAACACCGGGGAGCTGTTTTTT
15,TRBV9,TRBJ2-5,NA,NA,CASSNRDSPWETQYF,TGTGCCAGCAGCAATCGGGACTCGCCCTGGGAGACCCAGTACTTC
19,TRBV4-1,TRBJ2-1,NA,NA,CASSQDPELVAMVDNEQFF,TGCGCCAGCAGCCAAGATCCGGAGCTAGTTGCTATGGTGGACAATGAGCAGTTCTTC
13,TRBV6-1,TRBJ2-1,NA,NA,CASTGSYYNEQFF,TGTGCCAGCACGGGGTCCTACTACAATGAGCAGTTCTTC
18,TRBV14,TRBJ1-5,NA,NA,CASSHRPDLEYSNQPQHF,TGTGCCAGCAGCCACCGTCCGGACTTGGAGTATAGCAATCAGCCCCAGCATTTT
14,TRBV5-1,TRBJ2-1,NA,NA,CASSFRVGHNEQFF,TGCGCCAGCAGCTTCAGGGTAGGACACAATGAGCAGTTCTTC
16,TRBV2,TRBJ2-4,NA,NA,CATDSEPRIAKNIQYF,TGTGCCACCGATTCCGAGCCGCGTATAGCCAAAAACATTCAGTACTTC
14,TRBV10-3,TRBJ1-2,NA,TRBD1,CAISVTGGGNGYTF,TGTGCCATCAGTGTCACCGGAGGGGGCAATGGCTACACCTTC
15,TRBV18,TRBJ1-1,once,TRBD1,CASSPNRGTDTEAFF,TGTGCCAGCTCACCAAATCGGGGGACAGATACTGAAGCTTTCTTT
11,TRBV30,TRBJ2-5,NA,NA,CAWSPGETQYF,TGTGCCTGGAGTCCAGGGGAGACCCAGTACTTC
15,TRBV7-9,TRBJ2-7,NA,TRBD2,CASSSSSPTSDEQYF,TGTGCCAGCAGCTCTTCGTCGCCCACTAGCGACGAGCAGTACTTC
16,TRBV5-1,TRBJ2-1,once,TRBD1,CASSLAGQASGREQFF,TGCGCCAGCAGCTTGGCCGGACAGGCCTCGGGTCGTGAGCAGTTCTTC
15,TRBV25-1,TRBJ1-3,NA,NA,CASSETREVGNTIYF,TGTGCCAGCAGTGAGACCAGGGAGGTCGGAAACACCATATATTTT
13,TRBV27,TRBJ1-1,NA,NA,CASSSSSGAEAFF,TGTGCCAGCAGTTCCTCCTCGGGGGCTGAAGCTTTCTTT
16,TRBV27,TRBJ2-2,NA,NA,CASSLFWQGNTGELFF,TGTGCCAGCAGTTTATTTTGGCAGGGGAACACCGGGGAGCTGTTTTTT
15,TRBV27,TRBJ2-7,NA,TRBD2,CASSRGTSGMYEQYF,TGTGCCAGCAGTCGAGGGACTAGCGGGATGTACGAGCAGTACTTC
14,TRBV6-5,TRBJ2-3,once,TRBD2,CASTRGGSTDTQYF,TGTGCCAGCACCCGGGGGGGGAGCACAGATACGCAGTATTTT
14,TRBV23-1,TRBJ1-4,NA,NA,CASLNRSTNEKLFF,TGCGCCAGCCTCAACAGGTCAACTAATGAAAAACTGTTTTTT
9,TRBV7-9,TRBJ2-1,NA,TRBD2,CAGGGEQFF,TGTGCCGGGGGAGGGGAGCAGTTCTTC
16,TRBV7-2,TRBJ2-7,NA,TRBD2,CASSLKLREGPYEQYF,TGTGCCAGCAGCTTAAAATTACGGGAGGGCCCCTACGAGCAGTACTTC
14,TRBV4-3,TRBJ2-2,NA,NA,CASRTGSNTGELFF,TGCGCCAGCAGGACAGGATCGAACACCGGGGAGCTGTTTTTT
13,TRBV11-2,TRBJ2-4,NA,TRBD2,CASRSSGTSGLLF,TGTGCCAGCAGATCATCCGGGACTAGTGGCCTACTCTTC
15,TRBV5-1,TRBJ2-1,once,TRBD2,CASKERGNAYNEQFF,TGCGCCAGCAAAGAGCGGGGGAATGCGTACAATGAGCAGTTCTTC
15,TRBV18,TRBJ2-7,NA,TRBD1,CASSPTRQGLDEQYF,TGTGCCAGCTCACCTACGCGACAGGGGTTGGACGAGCAGTACTTC
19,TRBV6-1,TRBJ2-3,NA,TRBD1,CASSDLGDIFRGPSSTQYF,TGTGCCAGCAGTGATCTAGGGGATATCTTCAGGGGGCCCAGTAGTACGCAGTATTTT
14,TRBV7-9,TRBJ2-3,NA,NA,CAISSGPETDTQYF,TGTGCCATCTCAAGCGGCCCGGAGACAGATACGCAGTATTTT
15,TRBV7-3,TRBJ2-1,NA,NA,CASSLTYSSYNEQFF,TGTGCCAGCAGCTTAACCTACTCCTCCTACAATGAGCAGTTCTTC
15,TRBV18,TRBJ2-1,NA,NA,CASSPGQGIYNEQFF,TGTGCCAGCTCACCAGGGCAGGGGATTTACAATGAGCAGTTCTTC
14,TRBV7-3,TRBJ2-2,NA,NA,CASSLAEGTGELFF,TGTGCCAGCAGCTTAGCGGAGGGCACCGGGGAGCTGTTTTTT
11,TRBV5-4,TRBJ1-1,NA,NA,CASSSQIEAFF,TGTGCCAGCAGCTCACAGATTGAAGCTTTCTTT
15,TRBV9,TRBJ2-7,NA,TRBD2,CASSPRLAGGYEQYF,TGTGCCAGCAGCCCTAGACTAGCGGGAGGCTACGAGCAGTACTTC
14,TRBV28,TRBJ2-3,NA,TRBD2,CASSLAGRTDTQYF,TGTGCCAGCAGCTTAGCGGGGCGCACAGATACGCAGTATTTT
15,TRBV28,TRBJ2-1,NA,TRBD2,CASSRTSGGYNEQFF,TGTGCCAGCAGCAGGACTAGCGGGGGGTACAATGAGCAGTTCTTC
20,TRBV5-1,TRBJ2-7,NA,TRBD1,CASSLGGGTGQGRVFYEQYF,TGCGCCAGCAGCTTGGGAGGGGGCACCGGACAAGGCAGGGTGTTCTACGAGCAGTACTTC
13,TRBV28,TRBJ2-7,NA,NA,CASKVSSTYEQYF,TGTGCGAGCAAAGTCAGTTCAACCTACGAGCAGTACTTC
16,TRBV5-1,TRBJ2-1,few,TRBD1,CASSLRWDRGSNEQFF,TGCGCCAGCAGCTTGAGATGGGACAGGGGGAGCAATGAGCAGTTCTTC
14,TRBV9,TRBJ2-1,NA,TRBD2,CASSVAGGNNEQFF,TGTGCCAGCAGCGTTGCGGGAGGAAACAATGAGCAGTTCTTC
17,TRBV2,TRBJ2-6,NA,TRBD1,CASSPRDSYSGANVLTF,TGTGCCAGCAGTCCCCGGGACAGTTACTCTGGGGCCAACGTCCTGACTTTC
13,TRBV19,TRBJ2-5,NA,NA,CASSMVSQETQYF,TGTGCCAGTAGTATGGTCAGCCAAGAGACCCAGTACTTC